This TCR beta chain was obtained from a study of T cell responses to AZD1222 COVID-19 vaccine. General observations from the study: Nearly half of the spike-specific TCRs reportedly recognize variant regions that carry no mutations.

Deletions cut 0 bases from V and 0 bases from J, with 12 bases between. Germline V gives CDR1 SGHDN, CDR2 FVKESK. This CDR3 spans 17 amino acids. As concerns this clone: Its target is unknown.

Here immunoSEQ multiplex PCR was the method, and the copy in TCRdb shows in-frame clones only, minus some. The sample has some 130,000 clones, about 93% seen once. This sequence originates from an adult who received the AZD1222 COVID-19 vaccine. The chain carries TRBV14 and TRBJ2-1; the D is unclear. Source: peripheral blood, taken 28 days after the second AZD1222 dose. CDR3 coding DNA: TGTGCCAGCAGCCAAGATGGCGCGATGAGCTCCTACAATGAGCAGTTCTTC. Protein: CASSQDGAMSSYNEQFF.